This T cell receptor (delta chain) was sequenced in a study of gamma-delta chains in newborns, infants, children. Background on the study: Polyclonal expansion of innate γδ T cells after birth follows microbial exposure.

TCRdb redid clone calling on the reads using CATT. The data show 14,000 to 15,000 delta-chain clones, with 7% to 7.5% seen just once and under 25% held by the top ten. CDR3 length: 19 residues. The germline gives CDR1 GEAIGNYY, CDR2 EKD. Comments on this clone: The TCRdb protein fails to match the DNA translation at residue 14; the protein reported here was translated from the DNA.

This TCR derives from a child who was a newborn, infant or young child, either healthy, febrile or measles-vaccinated (not recorded which). This chain connects TRDV2 to TRDJ3; 12 bases are a match to TRDD3. Sequenced sample: blood. The CDR3 nucleotides read TGTGCCTGTGACAGTACTGGGGGATACTTTTCCTGGGACCCCCGACAGATGTTTTTC. This gives the protein CACDSTGGYFSWDPRQMFF.